The subject of this entry is one TCR beta chain. V dropped 4 bases and J dropped 7 bases, with 21 bases sitting between them. The CDR3 spans 16 residues. Germline V gives CDR1 SGHTA, CDR2 FQGTGA. The entry originates in a study of immune evolution from preneoplasia to lung adenocarcinoma. Produced via immunoSEQ multiplex PCR; TCRdb's table is partial and in-frame only. The table lists 6,300 or so clones, 78% of them singletons. Sequenced: FFPE lung adenocarcinoma in situ tissue. This clonotype was obtained from a donor at least 70 years old with lung adenocarcinoma. The V gene is TRBV7-3, the J gene TRBJ2-3, with a weak D call TRBD1 (9 bases). This chain's CDR3 is CASSSRGGQGYHTQYF. In DNA form, the CDR3 reads TGTGCCAGCAGCTCCCGGGGGGGACAGGGTTATCATACGCAGTATTTT.